The 10 T cell receptor beta chains below come from one sample, sequenced in a study of control samples from healthy donors and cancer patients. Profiling relied on immunoSEQ multiplex PCR, and the TCRdb table lists in-frame clones only, not all of them. The table has some 150,000 clones, approximately 94% seen once. Sequenced sample: PBMCs. These receptors came from a man aged 55 to 70 with colorectal cancer.

This clone was seen a single time. The J gene is TRBJ1-2, the V gene TRBV9, with 7 bases fitting TRBD1. After removal of 0 bases from V and 8 bases from J, the junction contained 10 bases not matched to a gene. The CDR3 contains 15 residues. Germline V gene sequence: CDR1 SGDLS, CDR2 YYNGEE. The CDR3 DNA follows: TGTGCCAGCAGCGTAGTGGAGGGAGGGGGCGTCGGCTACACCTTC. Protein: CASSVVEGGGVGYTF.

As DNA, the CDR3 is TGTGCCAGTAGTATTAGCTCCCCCGCGTGGGGTTCCTACGAGCAGTACTTC. It yields the protein CASSISSPAWGSYEQYF. This chain joins TRBV19 and TRBJ2-7; D is ambiguous. The length of the CDR3 is 17 residues. Trimming cost V 3 bases and J 1 base, with 19 bases left between them. Germline V gives CDR1 LNHDA, CDR2 SQIVND (reference sequence).

The chain joins TRBV9 to TRBJ2-5, with TRBD2 matching over 9 bases. CDR1 is SGDLS and CDR2 is YYNGEE in the germline V gene. This CDR3 comprises 17 residues. Unmatched junction bases numbered 10, after V lost 3 bases and J lost 1 base. The CDR3 sequence is CASSAGGSGGFQETQYF. CDR3 coding DNA: TGTGCCAGCAGCGCCGGCGGAAGCGGGGGGTTCCAAGAGACCCAGTACTTC. The full variable domain, completed using reference TRBV9 and TRBJ2-5, is DSGVTQTPKHLITATGQRVTLRCSPRSGDLSVYWYQQSLDQGLQFLIQYYNGEERAKGNILERFSAQQFPDLHSELNLSSLELGDSALYFCASSAGGSGGFQETQYFGPGTRLLVL.

This sequence joins TRBV29-1 and TRBJ1-3, with a tentative D call TRBD1 (5 bases). This CDR3 is 14 amino acids long. Germline V gene sequence: CDR1 SQVTM, CDR2 ANQGSEA. CDR3 sequence: CSVRYGASGNTIYF. In DNA, the CDR3 is TGCAGTGTGCGTTATGGGGCGTCAGGAAACACCATATATTTT.

The J gene is TRBJ2-2, the V gene TRBV18, with 7 bases that match TRBD1. Looked up from germline, CDR1 is KGHSH and CDR2 is LQKENI. The CDR3 length is 16 residues. V was clipped by 3 bases and J by 6 bases; unmatched bases: 10. The CDR3 region is CASSPGDRQGAGELFF. The CDR3 DNA reads as TGTGCCAGCTCACCGGGGGACAGACAAGGGGCCGGGGAGCTGTTTTTT. The variable domain in full, completed from reference TRBV18 and TRBJ2-2, reads NAGVMQNPRHLVRRRGQEARLRCSPMKGHSHVYWYRQLPEEGLKFMVYLQKENIIDESGMPKERFSAEFPKEGPSILRIQQVVRGDSAAYFCASSPGDRQGAGELFFGEGSRLTVL.

This clone has a single count. The V gene is TRBV5-4, the J gene TRBJ2-6; D is ambiguous. Trimming left V 0 bases short and J 2 bases short, with 3 bases between. This CDR3 has 14 residues. Germline CDR1 reads SGHNT; CDR2 reads YYREEE (reference sequence). This CDR3 reads CASSLGTGANVLTF. CDR3 bases: TGTGCCAGCAGCTTGGGAACTGGGGCCAACGTCCTGACTTTC.

The chain couples TRBV5-1 to TRBJ2-1; 10 nucleotides line up with TRBD1. V was pared by 2 bases and J by 7 bases, with 6 bases of the junction left unmatched. This CDR3 is 15 amino acids long. Germline V gene data show CDR1 as SGHRS and CDR2 as YFSETQ. The CDR3 is CASSFGTGVENEQFF. CDR3 bases: TGCGCCAGCAGCTTCGGGACAGGGGTGGAAAATGAGCAGTTCTTC.

V and J are TRBV18 and TRBJ1-3; D might be TRBD1 (5 bases). V gave up 4 bases and J gave up 0 bases, with 10 bases separating them. The CDR3 sequence is 15 residues long. Germline assignment: CDR1 KGHSH and CDR2 LQKENI. DNA for the CDR3: TGTGCCAGCTCACAAACCGACAGCTCTGGAAACACCATATATTTT. The encoded protein is CASSQTDSSGNTIYF.

The CDR3 DNA reads TGCAGCGTGTCCAGGATCAACACTGAAGCTTTCTTT. Translated, it gives CSVSRINTEAFF. The chain joins TRBV29-1 to TRBJ1-1; D remains unclear. Trimming took off 6 bases at V and 2 bases at J, with 10 bases between the two ends. The CDR3 runs 12 residues. The germline V gene has CDR1 SQVTM and CDR2 ANQGSEA.

This clone has more than one count but fewer than ten. V and J are TRBV7-9 and TRBJ2-7; tentatively, D is TRBD1 (6 bases). The germline V gene encodes CDR1 SEHNR and CDR2 FQNEAQ (reference sequence). V gave up 5 bases and J gave up 0 bases, with 17 bases separating them. The CDR3 is 16 residues long. CDR3 residues: CASSARTGNGSYEQYF. The CDR3 region has the DNA TGTGCCAGCAGCGCACGAACAGGGAACGGCTCCTACGAGCAGTACTTC.